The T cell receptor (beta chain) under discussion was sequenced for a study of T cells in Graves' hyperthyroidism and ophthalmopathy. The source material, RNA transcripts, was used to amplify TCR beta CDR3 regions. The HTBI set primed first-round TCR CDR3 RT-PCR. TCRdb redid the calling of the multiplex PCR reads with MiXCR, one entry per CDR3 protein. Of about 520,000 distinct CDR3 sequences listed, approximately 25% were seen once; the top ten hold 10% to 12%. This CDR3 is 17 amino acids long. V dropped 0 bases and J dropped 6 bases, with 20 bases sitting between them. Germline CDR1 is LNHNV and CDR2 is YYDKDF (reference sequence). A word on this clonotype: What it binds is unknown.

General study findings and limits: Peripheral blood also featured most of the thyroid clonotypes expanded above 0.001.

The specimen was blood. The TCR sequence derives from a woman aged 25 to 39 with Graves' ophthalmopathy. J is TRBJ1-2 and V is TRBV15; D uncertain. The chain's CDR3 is CATSRERSPAPSDGYTF. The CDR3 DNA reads TGTGCCACCAGCAGAGAGCGCAGCCCCGCTCCCTCAGATGGCTACACCTTC.